Listed here is a single T cell receptor beta chain. Other DNA sequences in this specimen translate into the identical CDR3. The assay was immunoSEQ multiplex PCR, and TCRdb's table has in-frame clones only and misses some. The table shows approximately 82,000 clones, with approximately 82% occurring only once. The data derive from a study of blood T cell repertoires in COVID-19. Looking at the study overall: The samples span acute and convalescent COVID-19 from the United States, Italy and Spain.

The CDR3 sequence is 14 residues long. Germline CDR1 GTSNPN, CDR2 SVGIG (reference sequence). Trimming stripped 0 bases from V and 5 bases from J, with 13 bases between. This rearrangement joins TRBV30 to TRBJ1-2; a possible D gene is TRBD1 (5 bases). The sample consisted of peripheral blood. The sequence was collected from a woman in her sixties with acute or convalescent COVID-19. CDR3 sequence reads: CAWSVAGSHYGYTF. The DNA for the CDR3 is TGTGCCTGGAGTGTGGCAGGGTCCCATTATGGCTACACCTTC.